This T cell receptor (beta chain) is drawn from a study of monozygotic twins with inflammatory bowel disease. Notes on the study in general: Immunosuppressive treatments differing between patients may have added repertoire variability. Researchers report that IBD patients shared fewer clonotypes with others than healthy twins, especially amid disease activity.

Template switching was used to attach UMIs, which incorporated a 6-nucleotide sample barcode. TCRdb re-called the 5' RACE reads and catalogs CDR3 proteins one per entry, DNA excluded. This sample contains fewer than 350,000 distinct CDR3 sequences. Researchers collected 2.5 ml of blood per donor. In regard to this clonotype: Its specificity is not known.

In germline, CDR1 is DFQATT, CDR2 SNEGSKA (reference sequence). The CDR3 length is 13 residues. The sample consisted of blood. V usage is TRBV20-1 and J usage is TRBJ1-1; TCRdb outputs TRBD1, but without DNA this stays unchecked. The receptor was derived from a human donor with ulcerative colitis or Crohn's disease, or a healthy co-twin of an affected twin (not recorded which). The CDR3 here is CSATDRGNTEAFF.